This T cell receptor (beta chain) was found in a study of CD8+ T cells in alopecia areata. The overall study: Those treated were given oral tofacitinib at 5 to 10 mg twice daily. Findings of the study overall: Scalp samples also yield sequences of resident alphabeta T cells from normal skin.

cDNA serving as the sequencing template came from extracted, reverse transcribed RNA. Libraries were prepared by immunoSEQ multiplex PCR; TCRdb keeps only in-frame clonotypes and omits some of them. The sample consists of roughly 110,000 clones, roughly 55% of them appearing once. On this clone itself: Its antigen remains unknown.

Germline V gives CDR1 SEHNR, CDR2 FQNEAQ (reference sequence). The CDR3 length is 16 residues. Trimming took off 0 bases at V and 0 bases at J, with 12 bases between the two ends. Treatment here: oral pan-JAK inhibitor, 5-10 mg twice daily. Sequenced material: CD8+ T cells sorted from blood, taken at week 24, from a patient treated with tofacitinib. The TCR originated in a human donor with alopecia areata. The chain uses TRBV7-9 and TRBJ2-7; D may be TRBD1 (5 bases). CDR3 residues: CASSLAIGAVSYEQYF. The CDR3, as DNA: TGTGCCAGCAGCTTAGCGATTGGGGCAGTCTCCTACGAGCAGTACTTC.